The 22 T cell receptor beta chains listed next were all sequenced from one sample in a study of blood T cell repertoires in COVID-19. The method was immunoSEQ multiplex PCR; TCRdb's version includes in-frame clones alone and lacks a portion of them. The sample carries about 150,000 clones, 75% to 90% recorded once. The source material was peripheral blood. All receptors derive from a woman between 70 and 85 years old with acute or convalescent COVID-19.

The V call is TRBV2, the J call TRBJ1-3, with no clear D. The V gene lost 8 bases and the J gene lost 3 bases, with 8 bases spanning the gap. This CDR3 contains 12 residues. CDR1 and CDR2 (germline): SNHLY, FYNNEI. CDR3: CASVADGNTIYF. The CDR3 nucleotides are TGTGCCAGCGTGGCAGATGGAAACACCATATATTTT.

The chain has TRBV3-1 (or the pseudogene TRBV3-2) and TRBJ2-1, with 8 bases identical to TRBD2. Germline CDR1 LGHDT, CDR2 YNNKEL (reference sequence). The J segment lost 3 bases and the V segment lost 2 bases, leaving 6 bases of the junction unmatched. The CDR3 totals 16 residues. The CDR3 DNA reads as TGTGCCAGCAGCCAAAAGCTAGCGGGTTTCTACAATGAGCAGTTCTTC. Translation gives CASSQKLAGFYNEQFF.

The chain recombines TRBV6-2 or TRBV6-3 with TRBJ2-2; weak D call: TRBD2 (8 bases). Germline CDR1 and CDR2: MNHEY and SVGEGT. The CDR3 runs to 16 residues. Trimming shortened V by 7 bases and J by 5 bases, and 20 bases separated the two germline ends. The CDR3 protein is CASTPTGGGRTGELFF. The CDR3 DNA follows: TGTGCCAGCACCCCGACGGGAGGGGGCCGAACCGGGGAGCTGTTTTTT.

This chain connects TRBV19 to TRBJ1-5; D is possibly TRBD1 (6 bases). Germline V CDR1 and CDR2: LNHDA, SQIVND (reference sequence). The CDR3 contains 13 residues. V shed 1 base and J shed 8 bases, with 9 bases lying between them. CDR3 in amino acids: CASSIVAGEPQHF. The CDR3 DNA is TGTGCCAGTAGTATAGTAGCAGGGGAGCCCCAGCATTTT. The whole variable domain, remainder taken from reference TRBV19 and TRBJ1-5, is DGGITQSPKYLFRKEGQNVTLSCEQNLNHDAMYWYRQDPGQGLRLIYYSQIVNDFQKGDIAEGYSVSREKKESFPLTVTSAQKNPTAFYLCASSIVAGEPQHFGDGTRLSIL.

The V gene is TRBV7-2, the J gene TRBJ1-6; tentatively, D is TRBD1 (6 bases). Germline loops: CDR1 SGHTA, CDR2 FQGNSA. The CDR3 spans 13 residues. The germline V and J ends were trimmed by 2 bases and 9 bases, with 8 bases remaining between them. CDR3 residues: CASSLQGSSPLHF. CDR3 DNA sequence: TGTGCCAGCAGCTTACAGGGGAGTTCACCCCTCCACTTT.

This clone was counted a single time. V and J are TRBV6-5 and TRBJ1-6; TRBD1 is a possible D gene (5 bases). Germline V gene lookup returns CDR1 MNHEY and CDR2 SVGAGI. The CDR3 contains 15 residues. Trimming cost V 5 bases and J 10 bases, with 18 bases left between them. The CDR3 is CASSRRQTPYSPLHF. CDR3 DNA: TGTGCCAGCAGTCGGAGACAGACCCCTTACTCACCCCTCCACTTT.

CDR3 loop: CAWGTGDAGNTIYF. CDR3 DNA sequence: TGTGCCTGGGGTACAGGGGATGCTGGAAACACCATATATTTT. This chain uses TRBV30 with TRBJ1-3; 7 positions match TRBD1. The trim removed 5 bases at V and 2 bases at J, leaving 6 bases unmatched. The CDR3 consists of 14 residues. Germline V gene data show CDR1 as GTSNPN and CDR2 as SVGIG (reference sequence).

The chain couples TRBV24-1 to TRBJ2-1; D remains ambiguous. There are 16 residues in the CDR3. The germline V gene has CDR1 KGHDR and CDR2 SFDVKD. V was cut by 4 bases and J by 0 bases, with 12 bases left in between. Here the CDR3 reads CATSDFTASSYNEQFF. The DNA for the CDR3 is TGTGCCACCAGTGACTTCACTGCGAGCTCCTACAATGAGCAGTTCTTC.

The sample holds one count of this clone. The chain has TRBV19 and TRBJ1-1; tentative D call: TRBD1 (6 bases). Trimming stripped 3 bases from V and 5 bases from J, with 16 bases between. The CDR3 extends over 15 amino acids. Germline assignment: CDR1 LNHDA and CDR2 SQIVND (reference sequence). CDR3 protein: CASSMERGRGTEAFF. The CDR3 DNA is TGTGCCAGTAGTATGGAGAGGGGTAGGGGGACTGAAGCTTTCTTT.

The rearrangement uses TRBV12-3 or TRBV12-4 and TRBJ1-2; unclear D gene. The CDR3 is 13 residues long. V was cut by 6 bases and J by 2 bases, with 10 bases left in between. The CDR3 loop reads CASRLMANYGYTF. The CDR3 DNA reads as TGTGCCAGCAGATTGATGGCAAACTATGGCTACACCTTC.

This clone was seen only once. V and J are TRBV12-3 or TRBV12-4 and TRBJ1-2; TRBD1 matches 7 bases. The CDR3 sequence is 13 residues long. Losses at the gene ends were 7 bases for V and 5 bases for J; bases not matched to a gene: 7. The CDR3 DNA sequence: TGTGCCAGCACCCCGACAGGGAAGTATGGCTACACCTTC. This codes for CASTPTGKYGYTF.

Worth noting for this clone: Other DNA sequences in this sample translate to the same CDR3. The gene calls are TRBV2 and TRBJ2-2; 7 bases match TRBD1. CDR1 is SNHLY and CDR2 is FYNNEI in the germline V gene. This CDR3 has 14 residues. The V and J ends lost 9 bases and 3 bases, in that order; junction bases with no gene match: 7. Here the CDR3 DNA reads TGTGCCAGTAACCGACAGGGAGACACCGGGGAGCTGTTTTTT. Translation gives CASNRQGDTGELFF.

V is TRBV11-2 and J is TRBJ1-1; D gene ambiguous. The V end lost 7 bases, the J end lost 4 bases, and 13 bases lay between the germline ends. This CDR3 has 13 amino acids. Germline values: CDR1 SGHAT, CDR2 FQNNGV. The CDR3 region is CASTISGGTEAFF. CDR3 nucleotides: TGTGCCAGCACTATTTCGGGAGGCACTGAAGCTTTCTTT.

The chain employs TRBV5-1 and TRBJ1-2, with 8 bases lining up with TRBD1. The CDR3 is 13 residues long. V trimming: 9 bases; J trimming: 8 bases; junction bases outside the gene matches: 12. The germline CDR1 and CDR2 sequences are SGHRS and YFSETQ. This CDR3 reads CATSNGQGGGYTF. In DNA form, the CDR3 reads TGCGCCACCTCAAATGGACAGGGCGGCGGCTACACCTTC.

This clone was seen more than once but under ten times. This chain connects TRBV28 to TRBJ2-5; 7 positions agree with TRBD1. Germline trimming cut 5 bases from V and 2 bases from J; bases unmatched to any gene: 8. Germline V CDR1 and CDR2: MDHEN, SYDVKM. This CDR3 contains 15 residues. The CDR3 loop is CASSGPLDRQETQYF. The CDR3 DNA is TGTGCCAGCAGTGGCCCCCTGGACAGGCAAGAGACCCAGTACTTC.

The chain recombines TRBV5-1 with TRBJ1-5; TRBD1 agrees at 7 bases. There are 14 residues in the CDR3. Germline V gene lookup returns CDR1 SGHRS and CDR2 YFSETQ. The junction had 8 bases not matched to a gene; V was cut back by 7 bases and J by 4 bases. For the CDR3, the DNA is TGCGCCAGCCGAGGGACAGCTGATAATCAGCCCCAGCATTTT. It specifies CASRGTADNQPQHF.

The chain joins TRBV7-9 to TRBJ1-3; 9 bases agree with TRBD1. The trim removed 6 bases at V and 2 bases at J, leaving 5 bases unmatched. Germline CDR1 SEHNR, CDR2 FQNEAQ (reference sequence). The CDR3 spans 15 residues. The CDR3 bases are TGTGCCAGCAGTGACAGGGGGTCTCCTGGAAACACCATATATTTT. This codes for CASSDRGSPGNTIYF.

CDR3 bases: TGTGCCATCAGTGAGTCGGGACAGGGTAACGGTTACGAGCAGTACGTC. This gives the protein CAISESGQGNGYEQYV. The chain employs TRBV10-3 and TRBJ2-7; 9 nucleotides line up with TRBD1. Trimming removed 0 bases from V and 4 bases from J; junction bases left unmatched: 7. Germline CDR1 is ENHRY and CDR2 is SYGVKD. The CDR3 covers 16 residues.

The genes are TRBV27 and TRBJ1-2, with D maybe TRBD1 (6 bases). Germline V lookup: CDR1 MNHEY, CDR2 SMNVEV (reference sequence). The CDR3 contains 17 residues. V dropped 5 bases and J dropped 3 bases, with 22 bases sitting between them. CDR3 coding DNA: TGTGCCAGCAGTCCGCTGGCTGCCGGGGGGGCGGACTATGGCTACACCTTC. As protein: CASSPLAAGGADYGYTF.

This clone was seen just once. The CDR3 reads CASSVPGTGSILHF. CDR3 nucleotides: TGTGCCAGCAGCGTGCCCGGGACAGGGAGCATCCTCCACTTT. V gene TRBV7-9 combines with J gene TRBJ1-6; 9 bases are a match to TRBD1. Germline assignment: CDR1 SEHNR and CDR2 FQNEAQ (reference sequence). This CDR3 is built from 14 residues. Trimming took 5 bases from V and 15 from J; bases not matched to a gene: 11. Filled out from reference TRBV7-9 and TRBJ1-6, the complete variable domain reads DTGVSQNPRHKITKRGQNVTFRCDPISEHNRLYWYRQTLGQGPEFLTYFQNEAQLEKSRLLSDRFSAERPKGSFSTLEIQRTEQGDSAMYLCASSVPGTGSILHFGNGTRLTVT.

V usage is TRBV6-5 and J usage is TRBJ1-2; D not certain. In germline, CDR1 is MNHEY, CDR2 SVGAGI. This CDR3 is built from 15 residues. The V end lost 2 bases, the J end lost 2 bases, and 12 bases lay between the germline ends. CDR3 sequence (DNA): TGTGCCAGCAGTTACGGGAGAGGGATAAACTATGGCTACACCTTC. This sequence encodes CASSYGRGINYGYTF.

The chain carries TRBV6-5 and TRBJ1-4; D not certain. The CDR3 spans 16 residues. With 0 bases removed from V and 5 bases from J, the gap between germline ends came to 13 bases. Per the germline V gene, CDR1 is MNHEY and CDR2 is SVGAGI. The CDR3 coding sequence is TGTGCCAGCAGTTACTCTTCCGGCAGGAGGAATGAAAAACTGTTTTTT. Its protein product is CASSYSSGRRNEKLFF.